These 10 T cell receptor beta chains were all obtained from the same sample, sequenced in a study of blood T cell repertoires in COVID-19. This table comes from immunoSEQ multiplex PCR, and its TCRdb copy is limited to in-frame clones, with some not included. The top ten clones hold roughly 2.9% of a sample with some 150,000 clones, around four fifths of them seen once. Sequences were obtained from peripheral blood. These receptors originate from a middle-aged woman with active or convalescent COVID-19.

The chain couples TRBV7-2 to TRBJ2-1, with D tentatively TRBD1 (5 bases). CDR1 and CDR2 (germline): SGHTA, FQGNSA. Between the trimmed V and J ends, which lost 5 bases and 12 bases, there was a span of 17 bases. The CDR3 consists of 13 residues. The CDR3 spells CASSHEAGQGQFF. The CDR3, as DNA: TGTGCCAGCAGCCATGAGGCAGGGCAGGGGCAGTTCTTC.

The gene calls are TRBV6-5 and TRBJ2-2; 9 bases are a match to TRBD1. Germline V lookup: CDR1 MNHEY, CDR2 SVGAGI. Trimming cost V 4 bases and J 5 bases; bases outside gene matches: 5. The CDR3 runs to 15 residues. The chain's CDR3 is CASSFDRGGTGELFF. CDR3 in DNA: TGTGCCAGCAGTTTTGACAGGGGGGGAACCGGGGAGCTGTTTTTT.

The chain links TRBV28 to TRBJ2-7, with 7 bases that match TRBD1. CDR3 length: 14 amino acids. The junction had 7 bases not matched to a gene; V was cut back by 6 bases and J by 2 bases. The germline V gene has CDR1 MDHEN and CDR2 SYDVKM. The CDR3 sequence is CASRPGTATYEQYF. CDR3 nucleotide sequence: TGTGCCAGCAGGCCCGGGACAGCAACCTACGAGCAGTACTTC. The whole variable domain, remainder taken from reference TRBV28 and TRBJ2-7, is DVKVTQSSRYLVKRTGEKVFLECVQDMDHENMFWYRQDPGLGLRLIYFSYDVKMKEKGDIPEGYSVSREKKERFSLILESASTNQTSMYLCASRPGTATYEQYFGPGTRLTVT.

V and J are TRBV6-5 and TRBJ1-1; D gene ambiguous. The CDR3 spans 15 residues. Trimming pared 3 bases from V and 0 bases from J, leaving 11 bases between. Germline lookup yields CDR1 MNHEY and CDR2 SVGAGI. The DNA for the CDR3 is TGTGCCAGCAGTTATCGGCAGGCGATGAACACTGAAGCTTTCTTT. Encoded protein: CASSYRQAMNTEAFF.

In the case of this clone: Within the sample, other DNA sequences also encode this same CDR3. This CDR3 is CASSYGGNTEAFF. CDR3 in DNA: TGTGCCAGCAGTTACGGGGGCAACACTGAAGCTTTCTTT. The chain links TRBV6-5 to TRBJ1-1, with D tentatively TRBD1 (6 bases). Trimming took 2 bases from V and 2 from J, leaving 6 bases between them. Germline V gives CDR1 MNHEY, CDR2 SVGAGI. This CDR3 contains 13 residues.

This clone showed up just a few times. V usage is TRBV5-1 and J usage is TRBJ1-2; D uncertain. CDR1 and CDR2 (germline): SGHRS, YFSETQ. The V and J ends lost 5 bases and 4 bases respectively, with 15 bases between them. CDR3 length: 14 amino acids. The CDR3 loop reads CASSLEFVGYGYTF. As DNA, the CDR3 is TGCGCCAGCAGTCTAGAATTCGTCGGCTATGGCTACACCTTC.

This clone was found a few times. The chain has TRBV9 and TRBJ2-1; 12 nucleotides agree with TRBD2. The CDR3 is made up of 17 amino acids. CDR1 SGDLS and CDR2 YYNGEE come from the germline V gene. The V gene end was trimmed by 4 bases and the J gene end by 4 bases; junction bases not matched to a gene: 9. The CDR3: CASSFLTGTSGYNEQFF. The CDR3 coding sequence is TGTGCCAGCAGCTTTCTCACAGGGACTAGCGGGTACAATGAGCAGTTCTTC.

This clone turned up a few times. This chain connects TRBV5-4 to TRBJ1-4; TRBD1 matches 7 bases. This CDR3 is built from 16 residues. Trimming took 0 bases from V and 7 from J; bases not matched to a gene: 9. Germline V gives CDR1 SGHNT, CDR2 YYREEE (reference sequence). This CDR3 reads CASSLASTGPAEKLFF. The CDR3 coding sequence is TGTGCCAGCAGCTTGGCTTCGACAGGGCCGGCTGAAAAACTGTTTTTT.

This chain connects TRBV2 to TRBJ2-5; TRBD2 might be the D (6 bases). The CDR3 has 15 residues. Deletions cut 4 bases from V and 2 bases from J, with 14 bases between. The germline V gene has CDR1 SNHLY and CDR2 FYNNEI. The CDR3 is CASSGATRRQETQYF. In DNA form, the CDR3 reads TGTGCCAGCAGTGGGGCGACTAGGAGGCAAGAGACCCAGTACTTC. Using reference TRBV2 and TRBJ2-5 for the parts outside the CDR3, the full variable domain is EPEVTQTPSHQVTQMGQEVILRCVPISNHLYFYWYRQILGQKVEFLVSFYNNEISEKSEIFDDQFSVERPDGSNFTLKIRSTKLEDSAMYFCASSGATRRQETQYFGPGTRLLVL.

The chain is built from TRBV19 and TRBJ2-1, with 7 bases identical to TRBD2. The CDR3 is 17 amino acids. V shed 6 bases, J shed 1 base, and the junction held 12 bases outside the gene matches. Germline CDR1 is LNHDA and CDR2 is SQIVND (reference sequence). The CDR3 nucleotides read TGTGCCAGTAGGGCTACGACGACTAGCTGGTCCTACAATGAGCAGTTCTTC. Its protein is CASRATTTSWSYNEQFF.